A selection of T cell receptor beta chains follows, all from one sample in a study of OX40 agonist ivuxolimab in advanced cancers. Clones were sequenced by immunoSEQ multiplex PCR, and TCRdb holds only the in-frame ones, with some missing. There are 90,000 to 130,000 clones in the sample; approximately 90% occur only once, and 0.66% lies in the top ten. The material sequenced was CD4+ or CD8+ T cells sorted from blood, taken in a trial of the OX40 agonist ivuxolimab. The receptors originated from an adult with an advanced solid tumor such as melanoma, head and neck, liver or kidney cancer. Each CDR3 is given with its conserved first and last residue. D genes are given only for firm matches. Not every row has a clone size; where given, it reads once, few, many or a size class.

>TRBJ2-7|15|NA|TRBD1|TRBV7-9
TGTGCCAGCAGCTTTGGTTCAGGGGGTGTGTACGAGCAGTACTTC
CASSFGSGGVYEQYF
>TRBJ1-2|15|NA|NA|TRBV15
TGTGCCACCAGCAGAGATAGACTTGCTAACTATGGCTACACCTTC
CATSRDRLANYGYTF
>TRBJ2-5|15|NA|NA|TRBV30
TGTGCCTGGAGTGTAAACATGGCTACACAGGAGACCCAGTACTTC
CAWSVNMATQETQYF
>TRBJ1-3|14|NA|NA|TRBV10-1
TGCGCCAGCAGCCATCATAGCTCTGGAAACACCATATATTTT
CASSHHSSGNTIYF
>TRBJ2-3|15|NA|NA|TRBV14
TGTGCCAGCAGCCAAGACCCACAGGGCTTGGGGACGCAGTATTTT
CASSQDPQGLGTQYF
>TRBJ1-2|15|NA|NA|TRBV10-3
TGTGCCATCAGTGACCGATGGGGCTCTAACTATGGCTACACCTTC
CAISDRWGSNYGYTF
>TRBJ1-5|15|NA|NA|TRBV19
TGTGCCAGTACCTCCCGCGGGGTTAGCAATCAGCCCCAGCATTTT
CASTSRGVSNQPQHF
>TRBJ2-3|16|NA|NA|TRBV19
TGTGCCAGTAGTATAGGAAGAGGTACTAGTATAGATACGCAGTATTTT
CASSIGRGTSIDTQYF
>TRBJ2-5|14|NA|NA|TRBV28
TGTGCCAGCAGTTTATCGGGACCGCTAGAGACCCAGTACTTC
CASSLSGPLETQYF
>TRBJ2-7|14|NA|NA|TRBV5-1
TGCGCCAGCAGCCACATACAGATTCCCTACGAGCAGTACTTC
CASSHIQIPYEQYF
>TRBJ2-7|15|once|TRBD2|TRBV5-6
TGTGCCAGCGAGCGGACTAGCAGAAATTTTTACGAGCAGTACTTC
CASERTSRNFYEQYF
>TRBJ1-2|14|NA|TRBD1|TRBV18
TGTGCCAGCTCCCGGGACAGGAGTAACTATGGCTACACCTTC
CASSRDRSNYGYTF
>TRBJ2-6|19|NA|NA|TRBV4-1
TGCGCCAGCAGCCAAGAAGGGACGCCAGGGTCGTCTGGGGCCAACGTCCTGACTTTC
CASSQEGTPGSSGANVLTF
>TRBJ2-7|14|NA|TRBD1|TRBV2
TGTGCCAGCAGGGCCGGGACAGGGACGACCGAGCAGTACTTC
CASRAGTGTTEQYF
>TRBJ2-7|16|NA|TRBD2|TRBV7-9
TGTGCCAGCAGCATAGCGGGTAGAACTGCTGTCTACGAGCAGTACTTC
CASSIAGRTAVYEQYF
>TRBJ1-3|15|once|TRBD1|TRBV5-8
TGTGCCAGCAGCACGGGACAGATCTCTGGAAACACCATATATTTT
CASSTGQISGNTIYF
>TRBJ2-3|15|NA|NA|TRBV7-3
TGTGCCAGCAGCTTAACTAGCGTCCTGACAGATACGCAGTATTTT
CASSLTSVLTDTQYF
>TRBJ2-1|15|NA|TRBD2|TRBV14
TGTGCCAGCAGCCAAACTAGCGGGCGGTACAATGAGCAGTTCTTC
CASSQTSGRYNEQFF
>TRBJ2-1|12|once|NA|TRBV2
TGTGCCAGCAGGTACAGTGCGGATGAGCAGTTCTTC
CASRYSADEQFF
>TRBJ2-3|15|NA|NA|TRBV4-2
TGTGCCAGCAGCCAGGTGGCGGGACCTACAGATACGCAGTATTTT
CASSQVAGPTDTQYF
>TRBJ1-1|13|NA|NA|TRBV5-5
TGTGCCAGCAGTTGGGCTATGAACACTGAAGCTTTCTTT
CASSWAMNTEAFF
>TRBJ1-5|16|NA|NA|TRBV6-5
TGTGCCAGCAGTTACTCGAGGGTAAACGAGGGTCAGCCCCAGCATTTT
CASSYSRVNEGQPQHF
>TRBJ2-6|15|NA|TRBD1|TRBV6-5
TGTGCCAGCAGCACAGGGGGCGCTGGGGCCAACGTCCTGACTTTC
CASSTGGAGANVLTF
>TRBJ1-3|15|NA|NA|TRBV2
TGTGCCAGCAAAACCAGTTGGAGCTCTGGAAACACCATATATTTT
CASKTSWSSGNTIYF
>TRBJ1-3|15|NA|NA|TRBV19
TGTGCCAGTAGTCCGGGACGGATCTCTGGAAACACCATATATTTT
CASSPGRISGNTIYF
>TRBJ1-5|13|NA|NA|TRBV7-2
TGTGCCAGCAGCTTCCAGACAGAGCAGCCCCAGCATTTT
CASSFQTEQPQHF
>TRBJ2-7|15|NA|TRBD1|TRBV2
TGTGCCAGCAGTGAAATTGGACAGGGATCCTACGAGCAGTACTTC
CASSEIGQGSYEQYF
>TRBJ2-5|16|NA|TRBD2|TRBV10-3
TGTGCCATCAGTGAGTCTGCGGGAGGGGGGCAAGAGACCCAGTACTTC
CAISESAGGGQETQYF
>TRBJ2-6|15|NA|NA|TRBV6-5
TGTGCCAGCAGTTACTCGACAGCCGGGGCCAACGTCCTGACTTTC
CASSYSTAGANVLTF
>TRBJ2-5|18|NA|TRBD2|TRBV7-2
TGTGCCAGCAGCTCCCCCCCGGGGGGACTAGCGGGGCCGGAGACCCAGTACTTC
CASSSPPGGLAGPETQYF
>TRBJ2-1|11|NA|NA|TRBV10-1
TGCGCCAGCAGTGCCTACAATGAGCAGTTCTTC
CASSAYNEQFF
>TRBJ1-2|12|once|NA|TRBV7-9
TGTGCCACTGGGTTGGGAAACTATGGCTACACCTTC
CATGLGNYGYTF
>TRBJ1-6|14|NA|NA|TRBV30
TGTGCCTGGACCCACACAGGGCGGGATTCACCCCTCCACTTT
CAWTHTGRDSPLHF
>TRBJ1-2|15|NA|NA|TRBV5-1
TGCGCCAGCAGCCAAGGGCCCGGATCCTCCTATGGCTACACCTTC
CASSQGPGSSYGYTF
>TRBJ2-3|14|NA|NA|TRBV5-1
TGCGCCAGCAGCTTGATGGGTGGGGGGGATACGCAGTATTTT
CASSLMGGGDTQYF
>TRBJ1-1|14|NA|NA|TRBV18
TGTGCCAGCTCACCACAGGGAAGTAACACTGAAGCTTTCTTT
CASSPQGSNTEAFF
>TRBJ1-2|11|few|NA|TRBV29-1
TGCAGCGTTGGACCTAACTATGGCTACACCTTC
CSVGPNYGYTF
>TRBJ2-5|12|once|NA|TRBV27
TGTGCCAGCAGTTTAAGAGGGGAGACCCAGTACTTC
CASSLRGETQYF
>TRBJ2-7|15|NA|NA|TRBV19
TGTGCCAGTAGTGCGACGGGACAAAAACGATACGAGCAGTACTTC
CASSATGQKRYEQYF
>TRBJ2-2|14|NA|NA|TRBV10-1
TGCGCCAGCAGTGACCCCAGTTACACCGGGGAGCTGTTTTTT
CASSDPSYTGELFF
>TRBJ1-2|14|NA|NA|TRBV6-6
TGTGCCAGCAGCCGGGACACCGGGGGCTATGGCTACACCTTC
CASSRDTGGYGYTF
>TRBJ2-1|16|NA|TRBD2|TRBV4-2
TGTGCCAGCAGCCAAATGGGGGCTAGCGGGAGCCTTGAGCAGTTCTTC
CASSQMGASGSLEQFF
>TRBJ2-7|18|once|TRBD2|TRBV9
TGTGCCAGCAGCGTAGGACTAGCGGCCGGGAGTGGCGTCTACGAGCAGTACTTC
CASSVGLAAGSGVYEQYF
>TRBJ1-1|16|NA|NA|TRBV7-9
TGTGCCAGCAGCTTAGACGCCGGAATTAGGGGGACTGAAGCTTTCTTT
CASSLDAGIRGTEAFF
>TRBJ2-5|13|NA|NA|TRBV19
TGTGCCAGTAGTATTCCAGTGGGTGGGACCCAGTACTTC
CASSIPVGGTQYF
>TRBJ1-3|14|NA|TRBD1|TRBV10-3
TGTGCCATCAAACTACAGGGGACTGGAAACACCATATATTTT
CAIKLQGTGNTIYF
>TRBJ2-3|11|NA|TRBD1|TRBV10-1
TGCGCCAGCCAATGGACAGGGGCGCAGTATTTT
CASQWTGAQYF
>TRBJ1-1|11|NA|NA|TRBV20-1
TGCAGTGCTCCCTCCTGGGGTGAAGCTTTCTTT
CSAPSWGEAFF
>TRBJ2-2|16|NA|NA|TRBV6-1
TGTGCCAGCAGTGCCTCCGCGGGGGCCTACACCGGGGAGCTGTTTTTT
CASSASAGAYTGELFF
>TRBJ1-3|14|NA|TRBD1|TRBV6-5
TGTGCCAGCGGTCCAGGGGGCTCTGGAAACACCATATATTTT
CASGPGGSGNTIYF
>TRBJ2-5|15|NA|NA|TRBV6-6
TGTGCCAGCACCCTACTTTCGGGGGCCGTCGAGACCCAGTACTTC
CASTLLSGAVETQYF
>TRBJ2-7|13|NA|TRBD2|TRBV6-1
TGTGCCACCGTCGGGGGGGTAGACTACGAGCAGTACTTC
CATVGGVDYEQYF
>TRBJ2-5|16|NA|NA|TRBV11-2
TGTGCCAGCAGCTTGAGCCCGGGGGCCCTCCAAGAGACCCAGTACTTC
CASSLSPGALQETQYF
>TRBJ1-1|12|NA|NA|TRBV6-5
TGTGCCGTCGGGCGGCTGAACACTGAAGCTTTCTTT
CAVGRLNTEAFF
>TRBJ1-2|13|NA|NA|TRBV6-4
TGTGCCAGCAGTAGAGGTGACGGCTATGGCTACACCTTC
CASSRGDGYGYTF
>TRBJ2-7|12|NA|TRBD1|TRBV30
TGTGCCCAAAGTAGGGGGCCGGGGGAGCAGTACTTC
CAQSRGPGEQYF
>TRBJ1-2|14|NA|NA|TRBV11-2
TGTGCCAGCAGCCCGGACGGGACGGAGTATGGCTACACCTTC
CASSPDGTEYGYTF
>TRBJ2-5|14|NA|TRBD2|TRBV2
TGTGCCGCCAAAAGGCGGGAGGGCCAAGAGACCCAGTACTTC
CAAKRREGQETQYF